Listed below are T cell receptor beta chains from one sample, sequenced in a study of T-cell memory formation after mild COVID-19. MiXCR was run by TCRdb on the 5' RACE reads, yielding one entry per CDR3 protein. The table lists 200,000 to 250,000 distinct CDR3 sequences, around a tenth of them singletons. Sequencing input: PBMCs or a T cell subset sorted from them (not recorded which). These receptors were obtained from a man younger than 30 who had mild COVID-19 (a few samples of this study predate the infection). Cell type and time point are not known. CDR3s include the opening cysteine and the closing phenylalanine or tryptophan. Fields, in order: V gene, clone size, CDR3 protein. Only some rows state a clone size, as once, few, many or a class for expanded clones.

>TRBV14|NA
CASSQDWTAPDTQYF
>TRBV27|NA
CASSFGTGAWAEAFF
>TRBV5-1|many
CASSLFGQGEETQYF
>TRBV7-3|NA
CASSLTSGGYTQYF
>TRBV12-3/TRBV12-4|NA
CATRHSNTEAFF
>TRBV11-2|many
CASSLVLPKKGDTQYF
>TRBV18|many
CASSPLITGSNSPLHF
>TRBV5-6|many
CASSFRRDSRGGELFF
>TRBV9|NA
CASSVGINQPQHF
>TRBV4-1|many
CASSPWAVQETQYF
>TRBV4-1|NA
CASSLRSKSGNQPQHF
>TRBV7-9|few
CASSLQGSPEAFF
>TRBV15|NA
CATQPRDRGLGYTF
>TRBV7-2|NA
CASLLAGGVEQYF
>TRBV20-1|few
CSARDRDTQYF
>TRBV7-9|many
CASSQTGGNQPQHF
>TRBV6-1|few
CASSEQANTEAFF
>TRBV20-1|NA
CSARDRSTNYGYTF
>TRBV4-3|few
CASSDDLGALYGYTF
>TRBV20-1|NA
CSAEAALGPSGNTIYF
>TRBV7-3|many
CASSSGLAGTDTQYF
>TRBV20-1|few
CSAVTGFGEKLFF
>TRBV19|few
CASRHRDRGGTQYF
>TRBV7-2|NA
CASSQAGWGGGQPQHF
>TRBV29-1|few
CSVFKKETQYF
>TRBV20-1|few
CSARRGGTSQETQYF
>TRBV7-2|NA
CASSWGRQGSNTGELFF
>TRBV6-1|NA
CASRKQNRGLETQYF
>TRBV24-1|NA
CAISSGREFDEQFF
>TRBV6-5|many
CASSYSGRYNEQFF
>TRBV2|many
CASSSWSDKHTDTQYF
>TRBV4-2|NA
CASSQDLEGQGRNTIYF
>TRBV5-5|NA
CASSSGRHEQFF
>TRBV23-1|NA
CASSQSPGNTEAFF
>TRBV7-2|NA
CASSGDWQETQYF
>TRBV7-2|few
CASTRLAGGSEQFF
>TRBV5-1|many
CASSLIQGFGGELFF
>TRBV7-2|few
CASSLGGAGPSGNTIYF
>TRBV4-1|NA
CASSSQLAGTSEQYF
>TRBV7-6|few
CASSLVVGTFTYNEQFF
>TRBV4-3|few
CASSIGRSGNTIYF
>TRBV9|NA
CASSVVGGPGETQYF
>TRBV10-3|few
CAIKSGEETQYF
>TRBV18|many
CASSPLQSTDTQYF
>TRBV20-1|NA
CSARDPPGRMNTEAFF
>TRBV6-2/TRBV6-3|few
CASSQGGSLHF
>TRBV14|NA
CASSQRRAAYNEQFF
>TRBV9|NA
CASSSRSSNEKLFF
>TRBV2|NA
CASSEGLPVHMMGYTF
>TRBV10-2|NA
CASSGMASWGSYNEQFF
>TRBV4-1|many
CASSQVAGAYSTDTQYF
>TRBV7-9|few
CASSSLNLENTIYF
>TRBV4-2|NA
CASSQDPPGSGTDTQYF
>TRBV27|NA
CASSPRTSRVYEQYF
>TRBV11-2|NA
CASTLTGLDGYTF
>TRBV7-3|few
CASSHPNGYGYTF
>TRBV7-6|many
CASSLERGGVTQYF
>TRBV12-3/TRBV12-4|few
CASSRVNTGELFF
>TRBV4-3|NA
CASSQDGQNTEAFF
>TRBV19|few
CASSSSRGYSNQPQHF